The next 4 T cell receptor beta chains were all read from a single sample in a study of technical replicates of blood from a few donors. Assay used: immunoSEQ multiplex PCR; TCRdb lists only in-frame clones, some missing. The sample shows about 73,000 clones, 93% of them seen only once. The sequenced material came from T cells isolated from PBMCs. The receptors were sampled from a human donor in good health.

The chain joins TRBV5-1 to TRBJ1-1; 7 bases agree with TRBD1. J gave up 13 bases and V 4 bases, and 16 bases lay outside the gene matches. The CDR3 spans 14 residues. Germline assignment: CDR1 SGHRS and CDR2 YFSETQ. CDR3: CASSPNRGNTVSFF. As DNA, the CDR3 is TGCGCCAGCAGCCCTAACAGGGGTAATACCGTTAGTTTCTTT.

This clone appeared once. The J gene is TRBJ1-1, the V gene TRBV4-1; D is perhaps TRBD1 (6 bases). There are 15 residues in the CDR3. Germline CDR1 and CDR2: MGHRA and YSYEKL. The germline V and J ends were trimmed by 4 bases and 0 bases, with 12 bases remaining between them. CDR3 bases: TGCGCCAGCAGCCCAGAGGACAGTTTGAACACTGAAGCTTTCTTT. This translates into CASSPEDSLNTEAFF.

The chain links TRBV27 to TRBJ1-5; a weak D match, TRBD1 (6 bases). V shed 8 bases and J shed 2 bases, with 16 bases lying between them. Germline-derived CDR1 and CDR2 are MNHEY and SMNVEV (reference sequence). The CDR3 is made up of 15 amino acids. CDR3: CASAFRGDGNQPQHF. CDR3 coding DNA: TGTGCCAGCGCTTTCAGGGGTGACGGCAATCAGCCCCAGCATTTT.

The chain employs TRBV19 and TRBJ2-7, with D possibly being TRBD1 (6 bases). This CDR3 has 15 amino acids. V was pared by 5 bases and J by 6 bases, with 20 bases between. The germline gives CDR1 LNHDA, CDR2 SQIVND (reference sequence). CDR3: CASSPSMSWGPEQYF. The CDR3, as DNA: TGTGCCAGTAGTCCCTCCATGTCATGGGGGCCCGAGCAGTACTTC.